These 21 T cell receptor beta chains were sequenced from one sample in a study of monozygotic twins with inflammatory bowel disease (dated by TCRdb to between 2017 and 2020). The library was generated by 5' RACE. The data were produced on an Illumina HiSeq 2500. With the reads reprocessed by TCRdb, a single entry stands for each CDR3 protein sequence and no DNA is reported. The table kept for this sample lists 150,000 to 200,000 distinct CDR3 sequences. Roughly 3% of the sample comes from the top ten. Material: blood. The source is a human donor with ulcerative colitis or Crohn's disease, or a healthy co-twin of an affected twin (not recorded which).

This chain links TRBV7-3 with TRBJ2-3; TCRdb's D call of TRBD2 is untestable without DNA. The CDR3 is 16 amino acids. CDR1 and CDR2 from the germline V gene are SGHTA and FQGTGA. The CDR3 protein is CASSLFAVHSTDTQYF. Supplemented by reference TRBV7-3 and TRBJ2-3, the full variable domain reads GAGVSQTPSNKVTEKGKYVELRCDPISGHTALYWYRQSLGQGPEFLIYFQGTGAADDSGLPNDRFFAVRPEGSVSTLKIQRTERGDSAVYLCASSLFAVHSTDTQYFGPGTRLTVL.

This chain joins TRBV12-3 or TRBV12-4 and TRBJ2-7; the TCRdb call, TRBD1, lacks DNA for checking. This CDR3 has 15 residues. Here the CDR3 reads CASSLAGHPSYEQYF.

The chain joins TRBV24-1 to TRBJ2-3; as DNA is missing, the TRBD1 call by TCRdb cannot be tested. Germline V gene lookup returns CDR1 KGHDR and CDR2 SFDVKD. The CDR3 is made up of 14 amino acids. The CDR3 loop reads CATSDPGRTDTQYF.

The CDR3 here is CASSFGTRWDTEAFF. The chain combines TRBV28 with TRBJ1-1; TCRdb's D call, TRBD1, is unchecked because there is no DNA. Germline CDR1 and CDR2: MDHEN and SYDVKM. The CDR3 is 15 amino acids.

The CDR3 reads CASSLGQAVPEAFF. The chain carries TRBV5-1 and TRBJ1-1. The CDR3 runs 14 residues. Germline V lookup: CDR1 SGHRS, CDR2 YFSETQ.

This sequence joins TRBV6-1 and TRBJ2-2; there is no DNA to check the TCRdb D call of TRBD2. CDR3 length: 15 amino acids. Germline CDR1 is MNHNS and CDR2 is SASEGT. CDR3 region: CASSGLAGVPGELFF.

The V call is TRBV12-3 or TRBV12-4, the J call TRBJ2-3. This CDR3 is 12 amino acids long. This CDR3 reads CASSLSGNTQYF.

This chain uses TRBV10-3 with TRBJ2-4. Germline CDR1 reads ENHRY; CDR2 reads SYGVKD. The CDR3 runs 13 residues. The CDR3 loop is CAISGLEADIQYF.

The chain couples TRBV12-3 or TRBV12-4 to TRBJ2-2; checking the TCRdb D call of TRBD2 is not possible without DNA. The CDR3 runs to 15 residues. CDR3 loop: CASRPGLAYTGELFF.

The chain links TRBV7-3 to TRBJ2-3; TCRdb returns TRBD2, unconfirmable since there is no DNA. Germline V lookup: CDR1 SGHTA, CDR2 FQGTGA. The CDR3 length is 21 residues. CDR3 protein: CASSLRSRRRASGSNTDTQYF.

The rearrangement joins TRBV9 to TRBJ2-7; checking the TCRdb D call of TRBD1 is not possible without DNA. The CDR3 totals 16 residues. Germline assignment: CDR1 SGDLS and CDR2 YYNGEE. The CDR3 protein is CASSPLYGFGFPEQYF.

CDR3 sequence: CASSLSGQAYEQYF. This chain uses TRBV28 with TRBJ2-7; TCRdb indicates TRBD1, and absent DNA this call remains unverified. The CDR3 runs 14 residues. The germline V gene encodes CDR1 MDHEN and CDR2 SYDVKM.

The chain employs TRBV7-7 and TRBJ2-1; TCRdb reports TRBD1, a call that lacks DNA to check it against. The CDR3 spans 14 residues. The germline CDR1 and CDR2 sequences are SSHAT and FNYEAQ (reference sequence). The CDR3 loop reads CASSLTRGNNEQFF.

The V call is TRBV24-1, the J call TRBJ2-1. The CDR3 runs 15 residues. Looked up from germline, CDR1 is KGHDR and CDR2 is SFDVKD. The CDR3 protein is CATSNNGRFNNEQFF.

The chain uses TRBV29-1 and TRBJ2-5; with no DNA, the TCRdb D assignment of TRBD2 cannot be verified. The V gene's germline CDR1 is SQVTM and CDR2 ANQGSEA. The CDR3 has 15 residues. CDR3 residues: CSAAPGTSSQETQYF.

The CDR3 sequence: CASSVDSPNSPLHF. The chain carries TRBV5-4 and TRBJ1-6. Germline CDR1 reads SGHNT; CDR2 reads YYREEE (reference sequence). This CDR3 comprises 14 residues.

The CDR3 sequence is CASSPRVGGENIQYF. This chain links TRBV7-9 with TRBJ2-4; as DNA is missing, the TRBD1 call by TCRdb cannot be tested. CDR1 and CDR2 (germline): SEHNR, FQNEAQ (reference sequence). The CDR3 contains 15 residues.

The rearrangement uses TRBV10-3 and TRBJ2-3. Germline CDR1 and CDR2: ENHRY and SYGVKD. The CDR3 has 13 residues. The chain's CDR3 is CAISDPTSDTQYF.

The chain combines TRBV12-3 or TRBV12-4 with TRBJ1-1. The CDR3 sequence is 14 residues long. The CDR3 loop reads CASSLRAVNTEAFF.

The rearrangement uses TRBV7-3 and TRBJ1-3. Germline lookup yields CDR1 SGHTA and CDR2 FQGTGA. The CDR3 extends over 15 amino acids. The CDR3 reads CASSLELGSGNTIYF. The full variable domain, with the rest looked up from reference TRBV7-3 and TRBJ1-3, is GAGVSQTPSNKVTEKGKYVELRCDPISGHTALYWYRQSLGQGPEFLIYFQGTGAADDSGLPNDRFFAVRPEGSVSTLKIQRTERGDSAVYLCASSLELGSGNTIYFGEGSWLTVV.

The chain uses TRBV12-3 or TRBV12-4 and TRBJ2-7; TCRdb proposes TRBD2, but this gene call is untestable without DNA. CDR3 size: 15 residues. The chain's CDR3 is CASNLAGGHLNEQYF.